What follows are 22 T cell receptor beta chains derived from one specimen sequenced in a study of blood T cell repertoires in COVID-19. Sequencing used immunoSEQ multiplex PCR; TCRdb keeps in-frame clones, though not all of them. The sample holds about 46,000 clones; about four fifths are singletons and the top ten take 8.8%. The sample consisted of peripheral blood. The receptors stem from a man aged 60 to 75 with acute or convalescent COVID-19.

J is TRBJ2-5 and V is TRBV5-1; 13 nucleotides match TRBD2. Germline assignment: CDR1 SGHRS and CDR2 YFSETQ. CDR3 length: 18 amino acids. The V and J ends lost 0 bases and 0 bases, in that order; junction bases with no gene match: 5. For the CDR3, the DNA is TGCGCCAGCAGCTTGGGACTAGCGGGGGGTTCGTACCAAGAGACCCAGTACTTC. It codes for CASSLGLAGGSYQETQYF.

The table lists this clone with a count of one. V is TRBV5-1 and J is TRBJ1-2, with D perhaps TRBD1 (5 bases). The CDR3 has 15 amino acids. Trimming cost V 0 bases and J 8 bases, with 17 bases left between them. Germline V gene sequence: CDR1 SGHRS, CDR2 YFSETQ. CDR3: CASSLAVDSPSGYTF. In DNA, the CDR3 is TGCGCCAGCAGCTTGGCCGTTGACAGCCCCTCGGGCTACACCTTC.

V is TRBV5-1 and J is TRBJ1-1; D gene unclear. CDR1 and CDR2 from the germline V gene are SGHRS and YFSETQ. The ends were cut back, 4 bases at V and 4 bases at J, with 14 bases in the middle. The length of the CDR3 is 14 residues. Here the CDR3 reads CASSPDREGTEAFF. The CDR3 DNA reads as TGCGCCAGCAGCCCGGACCGGGAAGGCACTGAAGCTTTCTTT.

This chain uses TRBV7-8 with TRBJ1-3; 8 bases agree with TRBD1. Germline values: CDR1 SGHVS, CDR2 FQNEAQ. This CDR3 has 17 residues. Trimming removed 1 base from V and 0 bases from J; junction bases left unmatched: 5. The CDR3 nucleotides read TGTGCCAGCAGCTTAGAGGGACAGGATGACTCTGGAAACACCATATATTTT. This gives the protein CASSLEGQDDSGNTIYF.

This chain uses TRBV30 with TRBJ1-1, with D unresolved. The germline V gene encodes CDR1 GTSNPN and CDR2 SVGIG (reference sequence). Trimming stripped 3 bases from V and 3 bases from J, with 11 bases between. CDR3 length: 13 amino acids. The CDR3 nucleotides read TGTGCCTGGAGCCCGGCGGTCCACACTGAAGCTTTCTTT. This gives the protein CAWSPAVHTEAFF. Full variable domain (outside the CDR3, taken from reference TRBV30 and TRBJ1-1): SQTIHQWPATLVQPVGSPLSLECTVEGTSNPNLYWYRQAAGRGLQLLFYSVGIGQISSEVPQNLSASRPQDRQFILSSKKLLLSDSGFYLCAWSPAVHTEAFFGQGTRLTVV.

The rearrangement links TRBV6-5 to TRBJ1-5; D unresolved. Per the germline V gene, CDR1 is MNHEY and CDR2 is SVGAGI. Deletions cut 6 bases from V and 1 base from J, with 10 bases between. The CDR3 contains 14 residues. The CDR3 here is CASRSRQSNQPQHF. DNA for the CDR3: TGTGCCAGCAGATCGCGGCAAAGCAATCAGCCCCAGCATTTT.

The V and J genes are TRBV3-1 (or the pseudogene TRBV3-2) and TRBJ1-1; TRBD1 matches 7 bases. The trim removed 4 bases at V and 8 bases at J, leaving 7 bases unmatched. The germline V gene has CDR1 LGHDT and CDR2 YNNKEL (reference sequence). The CDR3 spans 13 residues. Here the CDR3 reads CASSPGQTREAFF. The CDR3 DNA is TGTGCCAGCAGCCCGGGACAGACTAGAGAAGCTTTCTTT.

This clone appeared a few times. The rearrangement uses TRBV5-1 and TRBJ2-7; a weak D match, TRBD1 (5 bases). The CDR3 has 18 amino acids. The germline V gene has CDR1 SGHRS and CDR2 YFSETQ. With 2 bases removed from V and 3 bases from J, the gap between germline ends came to 24 bases. The CDR3 spells CASSLNLPRRGADYEQYF. The CDR3 DNA follows: TGCGCCAGCAGCTTAAACCTCCCCAGGCGTGGGGCCGACTACGAGCAGTACTTC.

This clone has more than one count but fewer than ten. This rearrangement joins TRBV15 to TRBJ1-4, with no clear D. Germline V lookup: CDR1 LNHNV, CDR2 YYDKDF (reference sequence). The V and J ends lost 2 bases and 7 bases respectively, with 14 bases between them. The CDR3 sequence is 15 residues long. The CDR3 reads CATSRFLEPAEKLFF. Here the CDR3 DNA reads TGTGCCACCAGCAGATTTCTAGAGCCCGCTGAAAAACTGTTTTTT. Complete variable domain (other parts from reference TRBV15 and TRBJ1-4): DAMVIQNPRYQVTQFGKPVTLSCSQTLNHNVMYWYQQKSSQAPKLLFHYYDKDFNNEADTPDNFQSRRPNTSFCFLDIRSPGLGDTAMYLCATSRFLEPAEKLFFGSGTQLSVL.

The chain links TRBV3-1 (or the pseudogene TRBV3-2) to TRBJ2-3, with D possibly being TRBD2 (6 bases). The CDR3 contains 17 residues. In germline, CDR1 is LGHDT, CDR2 YNNKEL (reference sequence). Trimming took off 0 bases at V and 3 bases at J, with 16 bases between the two ends. CDR3 residues: CASSQDLASAGTDTQYF. The CDR3 DNA reads as TGTGCCAGCAGCCAAGATTTGGCTAGCGCCGGGACAGATACGCAGTATTTT.

The rearrangement links TRBV5-4 to TRBJ1-1; D might be TRBD1 (6 bases). V lost 4 bases to trimming and J lost 5 bases, with 18 bases between them. The length of the CDR3 is 15 residues. The V gene's germline CDR1 is SGHNT and CDR2 YYREEE (reference sequence). The CDR3 nucleotides read TGTGCCAGCAGCGACGGGAACAGGGTAGTTACTGAAGCTTTCTTT. Translating gives CASSDGNRVVTEAFF.

The CDR3 here is CASSQASRDTLYGYTF. The CDR3 DNA reads TGTGCCAGCAGCCAAGCTAGCCGGGACACGCTTTATGGCTACACCTTC. The chain is built from TRBV3-1 (or the pseudogene TRBV3-2) and TRBJ1-2; D may be TRBD1 (6 bases). The germline V gene encodes CDR1 LGHDT and CDR2 YNNKEL (reference sequence). This CDR3 is built from 16 residues. The ends were cut back, 1 base at V and 5 bases at J, with 17 bases in the middle.

V gene TRBV19 combines with J gene TRBJ2-4; 11 nucleotides agree with TRBD1. Looked up from germline, CDR1 is LNHDA and CDR2 is SQIVND (reference sequence). V was pared by 6 bases and J by 2 bases, with 6 bases of the junction left unmatched. CDR3 length: 16 residues. Written as DNA, the CDR3 is TGTGCCAGTAGGCCCGGGACAGGGGGTTCCAAAAACATTCAGTACTTC. Protein sequence: CASRPGTGGSKNIQYF.

V usage is TRBV18 and J usage is TRBJ1-6, with D maybe TRBD1 (6 bases). V was pared by 5 bases and J by 0 bases, with 14 bases between. This CDR3 has 17 residues. Germline values: CDR1 KGHSH, CDR2 LQKENI. In DNA form, the CDR3 reads TGTGCCAGCTCAACTAACAGGGCCAGCTCCTATAATTCACCCCTCCACTTT. Translation: CASSTNRASSYNSPLHF.

V usage is TRBV30 and J usage is TRBJ1-3; D not resolved. V was clipped by 2 bases and J by 4 bases, with 12 bases between them. Germline-derived CDR1 and CDR2 are GTSNPN and SVGIG (reference sequence). This CDR3 region has 14 residues. CDR3 bases: TGTGCCTGGAGTCCCTCGAGGGCCGGAAACACCATATATTTT. Amino acid sequence: CAWSPSRAGNTIYF.

The chain employs TRBV29-1 and TRBJ1-1, with D hard to call. Germline V lookup: CDR1 SQVTM, CDR2 ANQGSEA. The CDR3 is 13 residues long. V lost 4 bases to trimming and J lost 1 base, with 10 bases between them. The DNA for the CDR3 is TGCAGCGTTGTAACACATCCGAACACTGAAGCTTTCTTT. Protein: CSVVTHPNTEAFF. The full variable domain, rest sourced from reference TRBV29-1 and TRBJ1-1, is SAVISQKPSRDICQRGTSLTIQCQVDSQVTMMFWYRQQPGQSLTLIATANQGSEATYESGFVIDKFPISRPNLTFSTLTVSNMSPEDSSIYLCSVVTHPNTEAFFGQGTRLTVV.

This clone occurred a few times. CDR3 in amino acids: CASKGQGNTEAFF. In nucleotides, the CDR3 is TGCGCCAGCAAAGGACAGGGGAACACTGAAGCTTTCTTT. The chain couples TRBV10-2 to TRBJ1-1; 8 bases map to TRBD1. The ends lost 7 bases at V and 1 base at J; junction bases unmatched: 2. Germline CDR1 WSHSY, CDR2 SAAADI. This CDR3 contains 13 residues.

This clone occurred once. The CDR3: CASSIGPGRTFF. CDR3 nucleotides: TGTGCCAGTAGTATAGGTCCGGGGAGGACTTTCTTT. This chain joins TRBV19 and TRBJ1-1; D unresolved. This CDR3 has 12 amino acids. Looked up from germline, CDR1 is LNHDA and CDR2 is SQIVND (reference sequence). V dropped 1 base and J dropped 12 bases, with 12 bases sitting between them.

As regards this clone: This sample includes further DNA sequences coding for the same CDR3. The V and J genes are TRBV28 and TRBJ2-1, with 8 bases identical to TRBD1. With 1 base clipped from V and 1 base from J, the junction kept 3 bases outside the gene matches. This CDR3 comprises 16 residues. Germline CDR1 MDHEN, CDR2 SYDVKM. CDR3: CASSLYGTGSYNEQFF. DNA for the CDR3: TGTGCCAGCAGTTTATATGGGACAGGTTCCTACAATGAGCAGTTCTTC.

This clone was recorded only once. J is TRBJ2-3 and V is TRBV19; possibly TRBD2 for D (6 bases). The CDR3 has 15 amino acids. Trimming removed 8 bases at V and 2 bases at J, with 17 bases between. Germline lookup yields CDR1 LNHDA and CDR2 SQIVND (reference sequence). The CDR3 DNA is TGTGCCAGTTCCCGAAAGGGACTCCCCACAGATACGCAGTATTTT. It encodes CASSRKGLPTDTQYF.

This clone was detected only once. The chain recombines TRBV6-5 with TRBJ1-6; 9 bases are a match to TRBD1. Trimming removed 5 bases from V and 6 bases from J; junction bases left unmatched: 2. The germline gives CDR1 MNHEY, CDR2 SVGAGI. There are 14 residues in the CDR3. The chain's CDR3 is CASSKTGGNSPLHF. The CDR3 DNA sequence: TGTGCCAGCAGTAAGACAGGGGGTAATTCACCCCTCCACTTT.

The sample holds a few counts of this clone. The rearrangement links TRBV7-3 to TRBJ2-2; tentatively, D is TRBD2 (5 bases). The CDR3 consists of 16 residues. Germline V gene lookup returns CDR1 SGHTA and CDR2 FQGTGA. V was pared by 1 base and J by 3 bases, with 12 bases between. The CDR3 nucleotides read TGTGCCAGCAGCTTAAACGGAGGCAAGGACACCGGGGAGCTGTTTTTT. Encoded protein: CASSLNGGKDTGELFF.